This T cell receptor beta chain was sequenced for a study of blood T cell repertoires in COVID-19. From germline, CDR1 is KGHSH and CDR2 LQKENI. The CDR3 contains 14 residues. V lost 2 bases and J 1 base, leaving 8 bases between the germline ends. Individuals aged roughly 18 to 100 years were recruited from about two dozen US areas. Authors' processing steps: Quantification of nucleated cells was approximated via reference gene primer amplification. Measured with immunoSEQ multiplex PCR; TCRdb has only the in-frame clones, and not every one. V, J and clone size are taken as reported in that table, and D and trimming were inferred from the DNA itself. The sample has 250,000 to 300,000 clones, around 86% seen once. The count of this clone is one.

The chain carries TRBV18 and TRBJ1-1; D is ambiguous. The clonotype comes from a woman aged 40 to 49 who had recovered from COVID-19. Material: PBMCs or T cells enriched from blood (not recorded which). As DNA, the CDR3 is TGTGCCAGCTCACCAAGCCAAAAGAACACTGAAGCTTTCTTT. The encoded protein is CASSPSQKNTEAFF.